One and the same sample provided the 17 T cell receptor beta chains below, sequenced in a study of blood T cell repertoires in COVID-19. Sequencing was performed with immunoSEQ multiplex PCR; in TCRdb, only in-frame clones are kept and a portion is missing. The data show some 360,000 clones, 70% to 90% seen once. What was sequenced was peripheral blood. Source of these receptors: a woman between 55 and 75 years old with COVID-19, enrolled during active disease.

This chain uses TRBV5-1 with TRBJ1-3, with D uncertain. Trimming took 1 base from V and 0 from J, leaving 8 bases between them. CDR3 length equals 15 residues. Germline values: CDR1 SGHRS, CDR2 YFSETQ. The CDR3 region has the DNA TGCGCCAGCAGCTTGTCAGGCAGCTCTGGAAACACCATATATTTT. This translates into CASSLSGSSGNTIYF.

The chain employs TRBV30 and TRBJ1-6, with D possibly matching TRBD1 (6 bases). Germline CDR1 is GTSNPN and CDR2 is SVGIG (reference sequence). Trimming cost V 3 bases and J 6 bases, with 12 bases left between them. The CDR3 totals 14 residues. DNA for the CDR3: TGTGCCTGGAGACGGACAGTGTCTAATTCACCCCTCCACTTT. This translates into CAWRRTVSNSPLHF.

V gene TRBV7-3 combines with J gene TRBJ2-3; TRBD2 aligns across 9 bases. Germline V gene data show CDR1 as SGHTA and CDR2 as FQGTGA. The V segment lost 5 bases and the J segment 6 bases; nucleotides outside the gene matches: 3. The CDR3 consists of 13 residues. In DNA form, the CDR3 reads TGTGCCAGCAGCATTAGCGGGGGTGATACGCAGTATTTT. Translation: CASSISGGDTQYF.

The chain joins TRBV7-3 to TRBJ1-6, with a tentative D call TRBD1 (6 bases). Germline V gene sequence: CDR1 SGHTA, CDR2 FQGTGA. The CDR3 is made up of 17 amino acids. Deletions cut 2 bases from V and 3 bases from J, with 14 bases between. This CDR3 is CASSLYDRPNYNSPLHF. The CDR3 bases are TGTGCCAGCAGCTTATACGACAGGCCGAACTATAATTCACCCCTCCACTTT.

The chain couples TRBV6-5 to TRBJ2-7, with D possibly TRBD1 on 7 matching bases. The germline gives CDR1 MNHEY, CDR2 SVGAGI. Trimming left V 5 bases short and J 2 bases short, with 13 bases between. The CDR3 spans 14 residues. The CDR3 DNA sequence: TGTGCCAGCAGTCCCAGGGGGGACACCTACGAGCAGTACTTC. This encodes CASSPRGDTYEQYF.

The V and J genes are TRBV19 and TRBJ1-3, with D unresolved. The CDR3 totals 18 residues. Germline V gene lookup returns CDR1 LNHDA and CDR2 SQIVND (reference sequence). V was pared by 7 bases and J by 1 base, with 23 bases between. In nucleotides, the CDR3 is TGTGCCAGTACGGGATTCGGGGATTTACTCCGATCTGGAAACACCATATATTTT. As protein: CASTGFGDLLRSGNTIYF.

V usage is TRBV27 and J usage is TRBJ2-3; 9 bases map to TRBD1. V lost 0 bases and J lost 3; bases outside the gene matches: 4. The CDR3 covers 16 residues. The germline CDR1 and CDR2 sequences are MNHEY and SMNVEV (reference sequence). This CDR3 is CASSLSGTGRTDTQYF. The CDR3 bases are TGTGCCAGCAGTTTATCAGGGACAGGGAGAACAGATACGCAGTATTTT.

The chain employs TRBV12-5 and TRBJ2-2; TRBD1 might be the D (6 bases). Trimming stripped 4 bases from V and 4 bases from J, with 10 bases between. The CDR3 is 14 residues long. Germline V gene data show CDR1 as LGHNT and CDR2 as FRNRAP. This chain's CDR3 is CASGSGVATGELFF. For the CDR3, the DNA is TGTGCTAGTGGTTCAGGGGTGGCCACCGGGGAGCTGTTTTTT.

J is TRBJ1-5 and V is TRBV21-1. TRBV21-1 is tagged as a pseudogene. The CDR3 totals 16 residues. For the CDR3, the DNA is TGTGCCAGCAGCAAAGGTCGAAGAGATAGCAATCAGCCCCAGCATTTT. As protein: CASSKGRRDSNQPQHF.

The CDR3 sequence is CASSLGGGASQPQHF. The CDR3 bases are TGTGCCAGCAGTTTAGGCGGGGGGGCGTCTCAGCCCCAGCATTTT. The chain recombines TRBV28 with TRBJ1-5, with D possibly TRBD1 on 6 matching bases. The CDR3 consists of 15 residues. Deletions cut 2 bases from V and 6 bases from J, with 14 bases between. The germline V gene encodes CDR1 MDHEN and CDR2 SYDVKM.

This clone has only one observation. This chain uses TRBV5-6 with TRBJ1-6, with TRBD1 identical over 7 bases. The CDR3 is 15 amino acids. V gave up 4 bases and J gave up 6 bases; unmatched junction bases: 7. CDR1 and CDR2 from the germline V gene are SGHDT and YYEEEE. This CDR3 reads CASSPWDSPNSPLHF. CDR3 DNA: TGTGCCAGCAGCCCATGGGACAGTCCTAATTCACCCCTCCACTTT. The variable domain in full, completed from reference TRBV5-6 and TRBJ1-6, reads DAGVTQSPTHLIKTRGQQVTLRCSPKSGHDTVSWYQQALGQGPQFIFQYYEEEERQRGNFPDRFSGHQFPNYSSELNVNALLLGDSALYLCASSPWDSPNSPLHFGNGTRLTVT.

Notes on this clone: Other nucleotide sequences in the sample specify the same CDR3. The gene calls are TRBV11-2 and TRBJ1-5, with D perhaps TRBD1 (6 bases). Germline lookup yields CDR1 SGHAT and CDR2 FQNNGV. V shed 5 bases and J shed 4 bases, with 9 bases lying between them. The CDR3 spans 13 residues. The chain's CDR3 is CASSLDRNQPQHF. CDR3 DNA sequence: TGTGCCAGCAGCCTTGACAGGAATCAGCCCCAGCATTTT.

J is TRBJ1-2 and V is TRBV6-5; the match to TRBD1 covers 9 bases. With 2 bases clipped from V and 7 bases from J, the junction kept 2 bases outside the gene matches. This CDR3 spans 13 amino acids. CDR1 is MNHEY and CDR2 is SVGAGI in the germline V gene. CDR3 sequence (DNA): TGTGCCAGCAGTTACGGGACAGGGTCTGGCTACACCTTC. This encodes CASSYGTGSGYTF.

This chain uses TRBV28 with TRBJ2-7, with 7 bases lining up with TRBD2. CDR3 size: 14 residues. Germline loops: CDR1 MDHEN, CDR2 SYDVKM. V lost 4 bases and J lost 4; bases outside the gene matches: 7. The CDR3 is CASSSGRRRYEQYF. The CDR3 region has the DNA TGTGCCAGCAGTTCCGGGAGGAGAAGGTACGAGCAGTACTTC.

V usage is TRBV10-3 and J usage is TRBJ2-2; a possible D gene is TRBD1 (5 bases). The germline V gene has CDR1 ENHRY and CDR2 SYGVKD. The V gene lost 4 bases and the J gene lost 3 bases, with 9 bases spanning the gap. The CDR3 has 14 residues. The CDR3 sequence: CAISGDSDTGELFF. The CDR3 region has the DNA TGTGCCATCAGTGGAGACAGCGACACCGGGGAGCTGTTTTTT.

This clone was counted between two and nine times. V and J are TRBV10-1 and TRBJ1-2; D is ambiguous. The germline gives CDR1 WNHNN, CDR2 SYGVQD (reference sequence). There are 13 residues in the CDR3. V gave up 5 bases and J gave up 6 bases, with 13 bases separating them. For the CDR3, the DNA is TGCGCCAGCAGTCCACTTATCACAGATGGCTACACCTTC. Its translation is CASSPLITDGYTF.

The V and J genes are TRBV11-1 and TRBJ2-2, with unresolved D. With 5 bases removed from V and 2 bases from J, the gap between germline ends came to 12 bases. Germline-derived CDR1 and CDR2 are SGHAT and FQDESV (reference sequence). The CDR3 loop spans 15 amino acids. CDR3 protein: CASSPHETNTGELFF. DNA for the CDR3: TGTGCCAGCAGCCCCCACGAGACAAACACCGGGGAGCTGTTTTTT.